A selection of T cell receptor beta chains follows, all from one sample in a study of CD8+CD57+ T cells in acquired aplastic anemia. TCRdb passed the reads through MiXCR, listing each CDR3 protein once. The data show roughly 170,000 distinct CDR3 sequences, less than 50% seen once. The sample consisted of sorted CD4+, CD8+, or CD8+CD57+ T cells (not recorded which) from PBMCs. These receptors all come from a human donor with aplastic anemia. CDR3s include the opening cysteine and the closing phenylalanine or tryptophan. The D gene is left open where the match is weak. Size is stated for part of the rows, as once, few or many counts, or as a class when the clone is expanded.

j_call | v_call | cdr3_length | clone_size | d_call | cdr3_aa | cdr3_nt
TRBJ1-5 | TRBV6-5 | 16 | - | - | CASSYSTGESNQPQHF | TGTGCCAGCAGTTACTCGACCGGGGAGAGCAATCAGCCCCAGCATTTT
TRBJ2-5 | TRBV5-1 | 17 | few | TRBD1 | CASSRRSPWTGTETQYF | TGCGCCAGCAGCCGCCGTTCGCCTTGGACAGGGACCGAGACCCAGTACTTC
TRBJ2-1 | TRBV19 | 15 | - | - | CASTLDGGDYNEQFF | TGTGCCAGTACCCTGGATGGCGGAGACTACAATGAGCAGTTCTTC
TRBJ2-5 | TRBV15 | 15 | few | - | CATSRDLMVPGPQYF | TGTGCCACCAGCAGAGATCTGATGGTCCCGGGGCCCCAGTACTTC
TRBJ2-3 | TRBV15 | 16 | - | TRBD2 | CATSRVLAGGRDTQYF | TGTGCCACCAGCAGAGTTCTAGCGGGGGGGCGAGATACGCAGTATTTT
TRBJ2-1 | TRBV2 | 15 | - | - | CASSERRASHNEQFF | TGTGCCAGCAGTGAAAGGCGGGCGTCCCACAATGAGCAGTTCTTC
TRBJ2-3 | TRBV25-1 | 16 | - | - | CASSVTGRGSTDTQYF | TGTGCCAGCAGTGTGACAGGTCGGGGGAGCACAGATACGCAGTATTTT
TRBJ1-5 | TRBV10-3 | 13 | - | - | CAISGRLEETQHF | TGTGCCATCAGTGGTCGACTTGAAGAGACCCAGCATTTT
TRBJ1-3 | TRBV7-2 | 13 | many | - | CASSSQGLNTIYF | TGTGCCAGCAGCTCCCAGGGTTTGAACACCATATATTTT
TRBJ2-2 | TRBV4-2 | 15 | - | - | CASSPNIGDTGELFF | TGTGCCAGCAGCCCAAATATCGGGGACACCGGGGAGCTGTTTTTT
TRBJ1-1 | TRBV29-1 | 11 | - | - | CSVASNTEAFF | TGCAGCGTAGCCTCTAACACTGAAGCTTTCTTT
TRBJ2-7 | TRBV6-1 | 15 | - | TRBD1 | CASSRGDRGSYEQYF | TGTGCCAGCAGCCGAGGGGACAGGGGGAGCTACGAGCAGTACTTC
TRBJ2-7 | TRBV7-7 | 15 | - | TRBD2 | CASSRTSGGAREQYF | TGTGCCAGCAGCCGGACTAGCGGGGGGGCTCGAGAGCAGTACTTC
TRBJ2-2 | TRBV12-3/TRBV12-4 | 16 | - | - | CASRRVRGGGTGELFF | TGTGCCAGCAGGCGGGTGAGGGGGGGAGGCACCGGGGAGCTGTTTTTT
TRBJ1-1 | TRBV4-2 | 16 | - | TRBD1 | CASSPYGTGRRTEAFF | TGTGCCAGCAGCCCGTACGGGACAGGGCGTCGGACTGAAGCTTTCTTT
TRBJ1-1 | TRBV28 | 15 | few | TRBD1 | CASSPPGQGATEAFF | TGTGCCAGCAGTCCTCCGGGACAGGGGGCGACTGAAGCTTTCTTT
TRBJ1-2 | TRBV25-1 | 12 | many | - | CASSSGDYGYTF | TGTGCCAGCAGTTCAGGCGACTATGGCTACACCTTC
TRBJ2-1 | TRBV10-2 | 16 | many | TRBD2 | CASSGGVAGGYNEQFF | TGCGCCAGCAGTGGAGGGGTAGCGGGGGGATACAATGAGCAGTTCTTC
TRBJ2-1 | TRBV5-4 | 16 | few | TRBD2 | CASSGPLAGEYNEQFF | TGTGCCAGCAGCGGGCCACTAGCGGGGGAGTACAATGAGCAGTTCTTC
TRBJ2-1 | TRBV20-1 | 14 | - | TRBD2 | CSARLAGGRNEQFF | TGCAGTGCTAGACTAGCGGGGGGGCGAAATGAGCAGTTCTTC
TRBJ1-5 | TRBV20-1 | 15 | many | TRBD1 | CSASRQGDSNQPQHF | TGCAGTGCTAGTCGACAGGGTGATAGCAATCAGCCCCAGCATTTT
TRBJ2-3 | TRBV27 | 14 | - | - | CASAVGASTDTQYF | TGTGCCAGCGCAGTGGGAGCTAGCACAGATACGCAGTATTTT
TRBJ2-7 | TRBV24-1 | 13 | - | - | CATSEGPGDEQYF | TGTGCCACCAGTGAAGGCCCCGGGGACGAGCAGTACTTC
TRBJ2-3 | TRBV24-1 | 19 | once | TRBD1 | CATSDSVGRGRPSTDTQYF | TGTGCCACCAGTGATTCAGTAGGCAGGGGGCGACCTAGCACAGATACGCAGTATTTT
TRBJ2-3 | TRBV19 | 18 | - | TRBD2 | CASSIAASGSGGTDTQYF | TGTGCCAGTAGTATAGCGGCTAGCGGGAGCGGAGGCACAGATACGCAGTATTTT
TRBJ1-6 | TRBV2 | 13 | - | - | CASSERGTKALHF | TGTGCCAGCAGTGAGCGGGGAACAAAGGCCCTCCACTTT
TRBJ2-5 | TRBV4-2 | 16 | - | TRBD2 | CASSQGTSLIQETQYF | TGTGCCAGCAGCCAGGGGACTAGCTTAATTCAAGAGACCCAGTACTTC
TRBJ1-2 | TRBV9 | 14 | - | TRBD1 | CASSVTGGAGGYTF | TGTGCCAGCAGCGTGACAGGGGGAGCGGGAGGCTACACCTTC
TRBJ1-2 | TRBV12-5 | 17 | many | TRBD1 | CASGLVPSGQGNYGYTF | TGTGCTAGTGGTTTGGTACCCAGTGGACAGGGCAACTATGGCTACACCTTC
TRBJ2-7 | TRBV9 | 13 | - | - | CASSVGASYEQYF | TGTGCCAGCAGCGTTGGTGCATCCTACGAGCAGTACTTC
TRBJ2-3 | TRBV24-1 | 14 | many | - | CATPTGPCPDTQYF | TGTGCCACCCCGACAGGCCCTTGCCCAGATACGCAGTATTTT
TRBJ2-3 | TRBV5-4 | 16 | many | TRBD2 | CASTTKLAESTDTQYF | TGTGCCAGCACCACTAAGCTAGCGGAGAGCACAGATACGCAGTATTTT
TRBJ1-2 | TRBV15 | 15 | - | TRBD1 | CATSSRTGANYGYTF | TGTGCCACCAGCTCCCGGACAGGGGCTAACTATGGCTACACCTTC
TRBJ2-7 | TRBV5-6 | 15 | - | - | CASSWGVRLGTEQYF | TGTGCCAGCAGCTGGGGTGTACGATTGGGGACCGAGCAGTACTTC
TRBJ1-1 | TRBV20-1 | 14 | - | TRBD1 | CSARARQGVTEAFF | TGCAGTGCTAGGGCAAGACAGGGCGTCACTGAAGCTTTCTTT
TRBJ1-1 | TRBV11-2 | 14 | many | - | CASSLEIGNTEAFF | TGTGCCAGCAGCTTAGAAATAGGGAACACTGAAGCTTTCTTT
TRBJ2-3 | TRBV20-1 | 12 | - | TRBD2 | CSANGGAGTQYF | TGCAGTGCAAACGGGGGGGCGGGTACGCAGTATTTT
TRBJ1-6 | TRBV3-1 | 14 | - | - | CAGSRSSEHSPLHF | TGTGCCGGCAGCCGGAGCTCTGAGCACTCACCCCTCCACTTT
TRBJ1-2 | TRBV5-6 | 16 | - | TRBD1 | CASSLATQGANYGYTF | TGTGCCAGCAGCTTGGCGACGCAGGGGGCTAACTATGGCTACACCTTC
TRBJ1-5 | TRBV7-2 | 13 | - | - | CASSLTNNQPQHF | TGTGCCAGCAGCTTAACCAACAATCAGCCCCAGCATTTT
TRBJ1-5 | TRBV24-1 | 15 | - | - | CATSDPGQGNQPQHF | TGTGCCACCAGTGACCCCGGGCAGGGCAATCAGCCCCAGCATTTT
TRBJ2-4 | TRBV5-1 | 15 | few | TRBD2 | CASSPGGASKNIQYF | TGCGCCAGCTCACCGGGGGGGGCGTCCAAAAACATTCAGTACTTC
TRBJ1-3 | TRBV15 | 15 | - | - | CATSSPPETGNTIYF | TGTGCCACCAGCAGCCCACCCGAGACTGGAAACACCATATATTTT
TRBJ2-7 | TRBV20-1 | 13 | few | TRBD1 | CSATGQAAYEQYF | TGCAGTGCCACAGGACAGGCCGCCTACGAGCAGTACTTC
TRBJ2-1 | TRBV15 | 15 | - | TRBD2 | CATLSTGGSYNEQFF | TGTGCCACCCTCTCGACGGGAGGGTCCTACAATGAGCAGTTCTTC
TRBJ1-1 | TRBV15 | 14 | - | - | CATSREAGNTEAFF | TGTGCCACCAGCAGAGAAGCGGGGAACACTGAAGCTTTCTTT
TRBJ1-6 | TRBV10-3 | 17 | once | - | CAISETLSSGAASPLHF | TGTGCCATCAGTGAAACCCTGTCTAGCGGGGCGGCTTCACCCCTCCACTTT
TRBJ2-1 | TRBV19 | 15 | - | - | CASSIRGGEYNEQFF | TGTGCCAGTAGTATTAGAGGTGGAGAATACAATGAGCAGTTCTTC
TRBJ2-3 | TRBV20-1 | 17 | many | TRBD1 | CSAIDRGRGSGTDTQYF | TGCAGTGCCATAGACAGGGGGCGCGGGTCAGGCACAGATACGCAGTATTTT
TRBJ1-2 | TRBV24-1 | 14 | - | - | CATSDPRGFDGYTF | TGTGCCACCAGTGACCCAAGGGGGTTTGATGGCTACACCTTC
TRBJ1-1 | TRBV7-6 | 12 | - | - | CASSLGQLEAFF | TGTGCCAGCAGCTTAGGACAGCTAGAAGCTTTCTTT
TRBJ2-1 | TRBV12-3/TRBV12-4 | 13 | - | TRBD1 | CASSVQQGLEQFF | TGTGCCAGCAGTGTACAACAGGGGCTTGAGCAGTTCTTC
TRBJ2-3 | TRBV5-4 | 17 | many | TRBD2 | CASSFQAGVLSTDTQYF | TGTGCCAGCAGCTTCCAAGCGGGGGTCCTCAGCACAGATACGCAGTATTTT
TRBJ2-3 | TRBV9 | 13 | many | - | CASTRMDSDTQYF | TGTGCCAGCACGCGAATGGATTCAGATACGCAGTATTTT
TRBJ2-7 | TRBV19 | 15 | - | TRBD1 | CASSFGTGASYEQYF | TGTGCCAGTAGTTTCGGGACAGGGGCATCCTACGAGCAGTACTTC
TRBJ2-6 | TRBV6-5 | 16 | - | - | CASSYQGGSGANVLTF | TGTGCCAGCAGTTACCAGGGTGGCTCTGGGGCCAACGTCCTGACTTTC
TRBJ1-5 | TRBV7-8 | 17 | - | TRBD1 | CASSPSGQSRTNQPQHF | TGTGCCAGCAGCCCCTCGGGACAGAGTAGAACAAATCAGCCCCAGCATTTT
TRBJ2-3 | TRBV20-1 | 14 | - | TRBD2 | CSASAGGSTDTQYF | TGCAGTGCATCAGCGGGGGGGAGCACAGATACGCAGTATTTT
TRBJ2-7 | TRBV9 | 15 | - | - | CASSVGQGQGYEQYF | TGTGCCAGCAGCGTAGGGCAGGGGCAGGGCTACGAGCAGTACTTC
TRBJ2-7 | TRBV10-3 | 15 | few | - | CAISEMTGRSIEQYF | TGTGCCATCAGTGAGATGACAGGGAGGTCTATCGAGCAGTACTTC